This TCR beta chain stems from a study of graft-versus-host responses after intestinal transplantation. The protocol was immunoSEQ multiplex PCR, while the TCRdb copy is restricted to in-frame clones and leaves out a portion. Here the sample spans fewer than 120,000 clones, 93% being singletons. Study results and caveats: High graft-versus-host to host-versus-graft T cell clonal ratios marked allografts of patients with graft-donor macrochimerism.

In this sample, this clone turned up a few times. Its antigen is not identified. This CDR3 is built from 15 residues. V shed 0 bases and J shed 1 base, with 10 bases lying between them. The germline V gene has CDR1 SGDLS and CDR2 YYNGEE. This TCR came from a human donor who received an intestinal transplant. Sequencing used unstimulated CD8+ T cells sorted from spleen or lymph node cells, obtained before intestinal transplant. This chain uses TRBV9 with TRBJ2-5; unclear D gene. CDR3 protein: CASSVEGVSQETQYF. In DNA, the CDR3 is TGTGCCAGCAGCGTAGAAGGAGTCTCCCAAGAGACCCAGTACTTC.